The source of this T cell receptor (beta chain) is a study of blood T cell repertoires in COVID-19. For the study at large: From the United States, Italy and Spain came samples of acute and convalescent COVID-19. Sources were T cells, B-cell-depleted T cells, or PBMCs; the material itself was cDNA or gDNA.

Trimming removed 2 bases at V and 8 bases at J, with 12 bases between. The CDR3 totals 13 residues. CDR1 is MNHNS and CDR2 is SASEGT in the germline V gene. Per the authors' pipeline: Amplification of reference gene primers provided the estimated nucleated cell counts. Profiling relied on immunoSEQ multiplex PCR, and the TCRdb table lists in-frame clones only, not all of them. D and trimming come from the DNA, and the V and J calls and clone size come from that table. The sample contains tens of thousands of clones, about 85% of which appear only once. This chain uses TRBV6-1 with TRBJ1-2; D perhaps matches TRBD1 (5 bases). This TCR came from a human donor in a cohort sampled during active COVID-19. Sequencing used peripheral blood. The CDR3 loop is CASSESGGRGYTF. The DNA of the CDR3 is TGTGCCAGCAGTGAATCCGGGGGGAGAGGCTACACCTTC.